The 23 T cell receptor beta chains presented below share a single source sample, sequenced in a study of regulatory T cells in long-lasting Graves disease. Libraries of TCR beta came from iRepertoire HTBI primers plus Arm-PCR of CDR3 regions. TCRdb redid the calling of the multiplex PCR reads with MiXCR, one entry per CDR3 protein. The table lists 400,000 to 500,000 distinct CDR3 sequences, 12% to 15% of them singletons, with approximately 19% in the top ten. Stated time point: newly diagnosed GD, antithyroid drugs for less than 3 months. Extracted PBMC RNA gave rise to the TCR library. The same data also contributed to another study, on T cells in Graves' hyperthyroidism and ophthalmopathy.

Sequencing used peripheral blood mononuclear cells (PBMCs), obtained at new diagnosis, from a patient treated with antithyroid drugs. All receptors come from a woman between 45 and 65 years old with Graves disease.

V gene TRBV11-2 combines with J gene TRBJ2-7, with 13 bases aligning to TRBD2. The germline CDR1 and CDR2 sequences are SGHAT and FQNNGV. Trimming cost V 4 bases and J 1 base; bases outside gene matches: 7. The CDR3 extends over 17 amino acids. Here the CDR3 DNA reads TGTGCCAGCAGCTCGCGGACTAGCGGGAGTAAATCCTACGAGCAGTACTTC. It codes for CASSSRTSGSKSYEQYF.

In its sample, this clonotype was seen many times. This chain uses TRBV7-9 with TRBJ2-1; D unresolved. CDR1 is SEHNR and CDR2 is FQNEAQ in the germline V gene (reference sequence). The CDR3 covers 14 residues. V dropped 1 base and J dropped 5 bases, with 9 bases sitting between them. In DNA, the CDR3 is TGTGCCAGCAGCTTAGAGGGTAAAGACAATGAGCAGTTCTTC. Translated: CASSLEGKDNEQFF.

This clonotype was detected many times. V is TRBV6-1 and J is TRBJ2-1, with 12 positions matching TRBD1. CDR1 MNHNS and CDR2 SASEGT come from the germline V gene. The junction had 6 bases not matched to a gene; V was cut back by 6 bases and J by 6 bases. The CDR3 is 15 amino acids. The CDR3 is CASRDGTGGFNEQFF. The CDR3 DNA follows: TGTGCCAGCAGGGACGGGACAGGGGGCTTCAATGAGCAGTTCTTC.

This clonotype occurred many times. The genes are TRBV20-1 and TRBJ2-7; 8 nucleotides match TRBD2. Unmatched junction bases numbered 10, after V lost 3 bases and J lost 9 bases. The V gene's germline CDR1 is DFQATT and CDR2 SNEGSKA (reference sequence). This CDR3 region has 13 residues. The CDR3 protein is CSASDSGTALQYF. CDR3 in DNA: TGCAGTGCTAGTGATAGCGGGACCGCCCTGCAGTACTTC.

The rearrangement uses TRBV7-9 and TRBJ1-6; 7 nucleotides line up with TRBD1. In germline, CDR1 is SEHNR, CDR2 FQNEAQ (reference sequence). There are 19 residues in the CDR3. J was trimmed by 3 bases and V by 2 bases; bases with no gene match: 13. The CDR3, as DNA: TGTGCCAGCAGCTTAAAAGGGAGGGGACAGAGCATCTATAATTCACCCCTCCACTTT. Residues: CASSLKGRGQSIYNSPLHF.

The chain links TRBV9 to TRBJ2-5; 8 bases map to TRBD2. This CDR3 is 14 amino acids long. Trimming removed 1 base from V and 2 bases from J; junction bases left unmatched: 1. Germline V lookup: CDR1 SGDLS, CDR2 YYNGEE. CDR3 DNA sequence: TGTGCCAGCAGCGTAACTAGCGGACAAGAGACCCAGTACTTC. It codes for CASSVTSGQETQYF.

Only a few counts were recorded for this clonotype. The DNA of the CDR3 is TGCGCCAGCAGCCAAGGGGACAGGGTAGACGAGCAGTACTTC. Protein: CASSQGDRVDEQYF. The chain employs TRBV4-1 and TRBJ2-7, with 9 bases aligning to TRBD1. In germline, CDR1 is MGHRA, CDR2 YSYEKL. The CDR3 runs to 14 residues. V lost 1 base to trimming and J lost 5 bases; unmatched junction nucleotides: 3.

The CDR3 DNA reads as TGTGCCAGCAGCCAAATCCTTACTAGCGGGAACAATGAGCAGTTCTTC. Translating it yields CASSQILTSGNNEQFF. The chain combines TRBV14 with TRBJ2-1; 10 bases are shared with TRBD2. CDR3 length: 16 amino acids. With V trimmed by 2 bases and J by 5 bases, 6 bases remained unmatched. CDR1 SGHDN and CDR2 FVKESK come from the germline V gene.

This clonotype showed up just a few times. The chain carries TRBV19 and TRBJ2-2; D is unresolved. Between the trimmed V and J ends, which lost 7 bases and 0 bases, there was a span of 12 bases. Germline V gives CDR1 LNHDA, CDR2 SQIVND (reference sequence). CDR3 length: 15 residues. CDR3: CASIPQDANTGELFF. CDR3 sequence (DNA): TGTGCCAGTATTCCCCAGGACGCGAACACCGGGGAGCTGTTTTTT. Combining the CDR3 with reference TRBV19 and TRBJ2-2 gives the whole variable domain DGGITQSPKYLFRKEGQNVTLSCEQNLNHDAMYWYRQDPGQGLRLIYYSQIVNDFQKGDIAEGYSVSREKKESFPLTVTSAQKNPTAFYLCASIPQDANTGELFFGEGSRLTVL.

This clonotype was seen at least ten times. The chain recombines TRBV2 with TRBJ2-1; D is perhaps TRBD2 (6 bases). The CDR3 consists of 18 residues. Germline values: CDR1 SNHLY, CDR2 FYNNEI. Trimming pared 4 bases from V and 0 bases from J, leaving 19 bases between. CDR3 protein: CASSVSRLATDSYNEQFF. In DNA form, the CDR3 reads TGTGCCAGCAGTGTTTCGCGGCTAGCGACAGACTCCTACAATGAGCAGTTCTTC.

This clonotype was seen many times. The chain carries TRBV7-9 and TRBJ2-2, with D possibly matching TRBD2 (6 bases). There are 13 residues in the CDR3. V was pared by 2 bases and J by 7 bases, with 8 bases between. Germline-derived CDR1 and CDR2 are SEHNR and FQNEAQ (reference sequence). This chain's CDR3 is CASSLREIGELFF. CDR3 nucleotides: TGTGCCAGCAGCTTACGGGAGATCGGGGAGCTGTTTTTT.

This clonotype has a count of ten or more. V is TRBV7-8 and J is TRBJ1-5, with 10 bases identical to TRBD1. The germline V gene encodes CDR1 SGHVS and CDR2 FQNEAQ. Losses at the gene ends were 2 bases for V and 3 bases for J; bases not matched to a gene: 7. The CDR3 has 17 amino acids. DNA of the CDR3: TGTGCCAGCAGCTTATTCCCCGACAGGGGGCTCAATCAGCCCCAGCATTTT. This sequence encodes CASSLFPDRGLNQPQHF.

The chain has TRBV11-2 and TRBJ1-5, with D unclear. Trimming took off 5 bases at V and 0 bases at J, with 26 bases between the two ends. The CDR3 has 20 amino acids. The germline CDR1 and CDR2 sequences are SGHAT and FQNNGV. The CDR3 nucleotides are TGTGCCAGCAGCCCCCTCACCCTCCTGGAATATAAATTTAGCAATCAGCCCCAGCATTTT. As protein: CASSPLTLLEYKFSNQPQHF.

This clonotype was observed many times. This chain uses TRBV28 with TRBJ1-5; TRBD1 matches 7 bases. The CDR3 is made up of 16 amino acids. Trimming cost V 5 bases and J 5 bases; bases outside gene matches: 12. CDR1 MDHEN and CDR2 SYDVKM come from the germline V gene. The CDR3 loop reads CASSPLGQDRHQPQHF. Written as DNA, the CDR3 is TGTGCCAGCAGTCCCCTCGGGCAGGACAGGCATCAGCCCCAGCATTTT.

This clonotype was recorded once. This CDR3 reads CASSPTPYRGALAGVEQYF. CDR3 DNA: TGTGCCAGCAGCCCAACTCCTTACAGGGGCGCCCTAGCGGGAGTCGAGCAGTACTTC. The rearrangement joins TRBV12-3 or TRBV12-4 to TRBJ2-7; 10 bases are shared with TRBD2. Trimming at V came to 6 bases and at J to 6 bases, leaving 23 bases not matched to a gene. The CDR3 length is 19 residues.

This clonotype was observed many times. This chain's CDR3 is CASSLSMGSQPQHF. The DNA for the CDR3 is TGTGCCAGCAGTTTATCTATGGGATCTCAGCCCCAGCATTTT. V usage is TRBV27 and J usage is TRBJ1-5; D gene ambiguous. Germline V CDR1 and CDR2: MNHEY, SMNVEV (reference sequence). This CDR3 has 14 residues. The ends were cut back, 0 bases at V and 6 bases at J, with 9 bases in the middle.

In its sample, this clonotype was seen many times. CDR3 sequence reads: CASNLGGGNTEAFF. CDR3 in DNA: TGTGCCAGCAATTTGGGGGGCGGGAACACTGAAGCTTTCTTT. The gene calls are TRBV27 and TRBJ1-1; D perhaps matches TRBD1 (6 bases). Per germline, CDR1 MNHEY and CDR2 SMNVEV (reference sequence). Trimming removed 7 bases at V and 1 base at J, with 13 bases between. The CDR3 loop spans 14 amino acids.

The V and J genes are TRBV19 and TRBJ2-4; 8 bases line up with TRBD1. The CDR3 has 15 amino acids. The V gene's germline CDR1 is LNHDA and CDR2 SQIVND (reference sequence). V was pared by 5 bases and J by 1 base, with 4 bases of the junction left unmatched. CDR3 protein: CASSLQGEAKNIQYF. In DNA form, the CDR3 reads TGTGCCAGTAGTCTACAGGGGGAGGCCAAAAACATTCAGTACTTC.

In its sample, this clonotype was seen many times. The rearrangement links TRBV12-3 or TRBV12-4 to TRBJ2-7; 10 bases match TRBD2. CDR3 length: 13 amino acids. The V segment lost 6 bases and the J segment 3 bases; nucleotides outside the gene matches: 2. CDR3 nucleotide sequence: TGTGCCAGCAGGACTAGCGGGCACTACGAGCAGTACTTC. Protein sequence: CASRTSGHYEQYF.

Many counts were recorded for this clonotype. CDR3 residues: CASSLQSGDAGEQYF. The CDR3 DNA reads TGTGCCAGCAGCTTACAGAGCGGGGACGCTGGCGAGCAGTACTTC. V usage is TRBV3-1 and J usage is TRBJ2-7; 7 nucleotides match TRBD2. CDR1 is LGHDT, CDR2 YNNKEL, per germline (reference sequence). V was pared by 5 bases and J by 6 bases, with 13 bases of the junction left unmatched. This CDR3 has 15 residues.

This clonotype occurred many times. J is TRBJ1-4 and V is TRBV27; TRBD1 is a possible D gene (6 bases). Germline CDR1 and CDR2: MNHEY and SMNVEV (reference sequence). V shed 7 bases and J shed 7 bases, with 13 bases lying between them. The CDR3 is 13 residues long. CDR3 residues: CASTTGWGEKLFF. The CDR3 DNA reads TGTGCCAGCACCACAGGGTGGGGTGAAAAACTGTTTTTT.

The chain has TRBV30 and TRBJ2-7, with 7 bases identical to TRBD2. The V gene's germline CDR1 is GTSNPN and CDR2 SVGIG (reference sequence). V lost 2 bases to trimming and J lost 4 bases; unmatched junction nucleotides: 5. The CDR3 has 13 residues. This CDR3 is CAWSKTSWYEQYF. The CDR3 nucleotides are TGTGCCTGGAGTAAGACTAGCTGGTACGAGCAGTACTTC.

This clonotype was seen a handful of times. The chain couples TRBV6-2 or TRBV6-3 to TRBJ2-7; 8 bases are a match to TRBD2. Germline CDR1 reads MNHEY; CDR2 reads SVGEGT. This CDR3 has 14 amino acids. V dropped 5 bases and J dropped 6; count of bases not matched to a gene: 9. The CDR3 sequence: CASSDSGRGIEQYF. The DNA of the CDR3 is TGTGCCAGCAGTGACAGCGGGAGAGGAATCGAGCAGTACTTC.